This T cell receptor beta chain emerged from a study of vaccination effects on CD4 cells after COVID-19. Study findings and constraints: Few convalescent patients and no early post-infection timepoints were included in the study. Clones arising from infection and from vaccination showed marked clonal contraction late after vaccination.

Per germline, CDR1 GTSNPN and CDR2 SVGIG (reference sequence). This CDR3 is 15 amino acids long. V shed 4 bases and J shed 5 bases, with 20 bases lying between them. About this clone itself: The antigen is unknown.

Using viral peptide pools, the ViraFEST assay grew out antigen-specific CD4+ T cells prior to sequencing. Isolation of CD4+ T cells took place after nine to ten days of culture. Vaccine recipients, nucleocapsid antibody negative, had no prior SARS-CoV-2 infection. Some clones are missing from TCRdb's copy, which holds only in-frame ones; the method was immunoSEQ multiplex PCR. The data hold roughly 25,000 clones, with 60% to 85% observed a single time. The TCR was taken from a human donor who received a COVID-19 vaccine. The sequenced sample was CD4+ T cells from PBMCs cultured with HCoV-OC43 spike peptides, obtained before COVID-19 vaccination. As for subset: HCoV-OC43 spike overlapping peptide pool stimulation. J is TRBJ1-2 and V is TRBV30; a weak D match, TRBD1 (6 bases). CDR3 DNA: TGTGCCTGGATCGGTTACAGGGCAAGTCAGTATGGCTACACCTTC. Amino acids: CAWIGYRASQYGYTF.